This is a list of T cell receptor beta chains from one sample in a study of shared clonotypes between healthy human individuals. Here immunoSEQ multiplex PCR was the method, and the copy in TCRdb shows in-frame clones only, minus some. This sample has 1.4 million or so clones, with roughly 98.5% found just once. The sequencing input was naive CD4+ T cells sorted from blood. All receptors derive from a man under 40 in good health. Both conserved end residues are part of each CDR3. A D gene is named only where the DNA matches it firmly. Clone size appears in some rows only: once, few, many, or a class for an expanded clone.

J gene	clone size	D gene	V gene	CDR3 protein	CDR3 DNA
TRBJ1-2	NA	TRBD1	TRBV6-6	CASGSGGYGYTF	TGTGCCAGCGGATCAGGGGGCTATGGCTACACCTTC
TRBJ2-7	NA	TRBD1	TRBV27	CASGDRGTSYEQYF	TGTGCCAGCGGTGACAGGGGCACCTCCTACGAGCAGTACTTC
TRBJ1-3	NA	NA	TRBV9	CASSTFDVGNTIYF	TGTGCCAGCAGCACCTTCGACGTGGGAAACACCATATATTTT
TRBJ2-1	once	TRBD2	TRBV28	CASSPHLAGLYNEQFF	TGTGCCAGCAGTCCTCATCTAGCGGGACTATACAATGAGCAGTTCTTC
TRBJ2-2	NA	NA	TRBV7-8	CASSLVWDNTGELFF	TGTGCCAGCAGCTTAGTTTGGGACAACACCGGGGAGCTGTTTTTT
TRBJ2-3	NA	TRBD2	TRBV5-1	CASRTGLESTDTQYF	TGCGCCAGCAGGACGGGACTAGAGAGCACAGATACGCAGTATTTT
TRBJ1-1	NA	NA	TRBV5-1	CASSLGPRQTAFF	TGCGCCAGCAGCTTGGGGCCACGACAAACAGCTTTCTTT
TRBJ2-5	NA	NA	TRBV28	CASTLRRTQYF	TGTGCCAGCACCCTACGCCGGACCCAGTACTTC
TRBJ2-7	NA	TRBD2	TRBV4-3	CASSRRTSGAYEQYF	TGCGCCAGCAGCCGTCGGACTAGCGGGGCCTACGAGCAGTACTTC
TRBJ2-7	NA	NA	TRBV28	CASSPGKSYEQYF	TGTGCCAGCAGCCCTGGGAAGTCCTACGAGCAGTACTTC
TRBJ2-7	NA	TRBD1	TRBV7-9	CASSPRDRGPYEQYF	TGTGCCAGCAGCCCGCGGGACAGGGGTCCCTACGAGCAGTACTTC
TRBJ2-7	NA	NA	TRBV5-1	CASSLAGTNDYYEQYF	TGCGCCAGCAGCTTGGCTGGGACGAACGATTACTACGAGCAGTACTTC
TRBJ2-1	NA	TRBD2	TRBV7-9	CASSLGALAGDLNEQFF	TGTGCCAGCAGCTTAGGAGCCCTAGCGGGAGATTTGAATGAGCAGTTCTTC
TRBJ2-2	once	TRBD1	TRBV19	CASKGGQGPTGELFF	TGTGCCAGTAAGGGTGGACAGGGTCCGACCGGGGAGCTGTTTTTT
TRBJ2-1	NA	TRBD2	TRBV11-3	CASSFGLAGGNEQFF	TGTGCCAGCAGCTTTGGGCTAGCGGGAGGTAATGAGCAGTTCTTC
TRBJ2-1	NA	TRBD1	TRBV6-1	CASTRQGRYEQFF	TGTGCCAGCACTCGACAGGGGAGGTATGAGCAGTTCTTC
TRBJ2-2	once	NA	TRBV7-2	CASSLVVWAGELFF	TGTGCCAGCAGCTTAGTGGTTTGGGCCGGGGAGCTGTTTTTT